The rows below give T cell receptor beta chains drawn from one sample of a study of cytomegalovirus exposure and HLA in healthy donors. Assay used: immunoSEQ multiplex PCR; TCRdb lists only in-frame clones, some missing. Of 90,000 to 130,000 clones listed, roughly 89% were seen once; the top ten hold 1.5% to 2%. What was sequenced was PBMCs. These receptors all come from a woman under 30 in good health and CMV-seronegative. CDR3s include the opening cysteine and the closing phenylalanine or tryptophan. The D gene is left open where the match is weak. Only some rows state a clone size, as once, few, many or a class for expanded clones.

J | V | D | size | DNA | CDR3
TRBJ1-1 | TRBV29-1 | NA | once | TGCAGCGTTGTACAGTTCATGAACACTGAAGCTTTCTTT | CSVVQFMNTEAFF
TRBJ2-3 | TRBV10-3 | TRBD2 | NA | TGTGCCATCGGGGGGGAGTTCACAGATACGCAGTATTTT | CAIGGEFTDTQYF
TRBJ1-2 | TRBV6-5 | NA | NA | TGTGCCAGCGCCCTCGGGGGGGACTATGGCTACACCTTC | CASALGGDYGYTF
TRBJ2-3 | TRBV7-9 | NA | NA | TGTGCCAGCAGCTTAGGGAGCAGCACAGATACGCAGTATTTT | CASSLGSSTDTQYF
TRBJ2-7 | TRBV5-4 | NA | NA | TGTGCCAGCAGCAGTCAGGAGCCCAGGGCCTACGAGCAGTACTTC | CASSSQEPRAYEQYF
TRBJ2-7 | TRBV7-2 | TRBD2 | NA | TGTGCCAGCAGCCGGACTAGCGGGCTTTACTACGAGCAGTACTTC | CASSRTSGLYYEQYF
TRBJ2-3 | TRBV5-1 | TRBD1 | NA | TGCGCCAGCAGCTCCCCACAGGGGGCGTACGGAATAGGTACAGATACGCAGTATTTT | CASSSPQGAYGIGTDTQYF
TRBJ1-6 | TRBV5-5 | TRBD1 | once | TGTGCCAGCAGTTTAACAGGGGGCGAACTCCACTTT | CASSLTGGELHF
TRBJ2-7 | TRBV4-2 | TRBD1 | NA | TGTGCCAGCAGCCAAGTAGGACAGGTATCCTACGAGCAGTACTTC | CASSQVGQVSYEQYF
TRBJ1-4 | TRBV6-6 | NA | NA | TGTGCCAGCAACCAGGTGGGGGGGGAGGAAAAACTGTTTTTT | CASNQVGGEEKLFF
TRBJ1-1 | TRBV11-3 | NA | NA | TGTGCCAGCAGCTTACAGGGGACGAACACTGAAGCTTTCTTT | CASSLQGTNTEAFF
TRBJ1-4 | TRBV4-2 | NA | NA | TGTGCCAGCAGCCAAGATTCCGCGGGAATGGATGAAAAACTGTTTTTT | CASSQDSAGMDEKLFF
TRBJ1-1 | TRBV4-2 | NA | NA | TGTGCCAGCAGCCAAGCACACAGGACCATGAACACTGAAGCTTTCTTT | CASSQAHRTMNTEAFF
TRBJ2-7 | TRBV28 | NA | NA | TGTGCCAGCAGTAGTAACAGGCCTTCCTACGAGCAGTACTTC | CASSSNRPSYEQYF
TRBJ2-7 | TRBV18 | NA | NA | TGTGCCAGCTCAACACCCGGTCCCCTAAGCGTCTACGAGCAGTACTTC | CASSTPGPLSVYEQYF
TRBJ2-1 | TRBV27 | NA | NA | TGTGCCAGCAGTTTATATAGCTTAACCAATGAGCAGTTCTTC | CASSLYSLTNEQFF
TRBJ1-3 | TRBV5-6 | NA | NA | TGTGCCAGCAGCTTGGTCCGGGGGGGAAACACCATATATTTT | CASSLVRGGNTIYF
TRBJ2-1 | TRBV18 | TRBD2 | NA | TGTGCCAGCTCCCTTGGACGGGGGGTGGCTGAGCAGTTCTTC | CASSLGRGVAEQFF
TRBJ2-7 | TRBV18 | NA | NA | TGTGCCAGCTCACTTTCGACAGGTCCTGCCTACGAGCAGTACTTC | CASSLSTGPAYEQYF
TRBJ1-2 | TRBV4-2 | NA | NA | TGTGCCAGCAGCCGACTAGGAAAGATTGAGGAGTATAACTATGGCTACACCTTC | CASSRLGKIEEYNYGYTF
TRBJ1-3 | TRBV13 | NA | NA | TGTGCCAGCAGCCCCACAGGAAACACCATATATTTT | CASSPTGNTIYF
TRBJ1-5 | TRBV18 | NA | NA | TGTGCCAGCTCACCGCCCCTGACAGGTCAGCCCCAGCATTTT | CASSPPLTGQPQHF
TRBJ2-7 | TRBV11-2 | TRBD2 | NA | TGTGCCAGCAGCTTAGGGGTAAGCGGGAGTTACGAGCAGTACTTC | CASSLGVSGSYEQYF
TRBJ1-1 | TRBV5-1 | NA | NA | TGCGCCAGCAGCTCGCAGGGAATCACTGAAGCTTTCTTT | CASSSQGITEAFF
TRBJ1-2 | TRBV5-1 | NA | few | TGCGCCAGCAGCTTGGAGGGAGAGCTCTATGGCTACACCTTC | CASSLEGELYGYTF
TRBJ2-1 | TRBV5-1 | TRBD2 | NA | TGCGCCAGCAGCTTGGGCGGGGGACGAACCTACAATGAGCAGTTCTTC | CASSLGGGRTYNEQFF
TRBJ2-1 | TRBV5-4 | NA | NA | TGTGCCAGCAGCGCGAGGGGACTGAGGGATGAGCAGTTCTTC | CASSARGLRDEQFF
TRBJ1-3 | TRBV7-9 | NA | NA | TGTGCCAGCAGCTTACGTCCGGACACCATATATTTT | CASSLRPDTIYF
TRBJ1-4 | TRBV7-2 | TRBD1 | NA | TGTGCCAGCAGTCCGGACAGGGGAGGGGAAAAACTGTTTTTT | CASSPDRGGEKLFF
TRBJ2-7 | TRBV10-1 | NA | NA | TGCGCCAGCAGTGAGGGGGCAGGATTCGGGCAGTACTTC | CASSEGAGFGQYF
TRBJ2-1 | TRBV9 | NA | NA | TGTGCCAGCAGCGTAGATCCAGGGCCCAATGAGCAGTTCTTC | CASSVDPGPNEQFF
TRBJ2-2 | TRBV6-1 | NA | NA | TGTGCCAGCGCGGGACGCAACCTGAACACCGGGGAGCTGTTTTTT | CASAGRNLNTGELFF
TRBJ1-1 | TRBV7-2 | NA | NA | TGTGCCAGCAGCTTAGACTCACGTATTGTAGCTTTCTTT | CASSLDSRIVAFF
TRBJ2-7 | TRBV19 | NA | NA | TGTGCCAGTGCCACCCTAGTAACCTACGAGCAGTACTTC | CASATLVTYEQYF
TRBJ1-2 | TRBV28 | NA | NA | TGTGCCAGCGGGATGACAGAAAGACCCCCGGCTAACACCTTC | CASGMTERPPANTF
TRBJ1-1 | TRBV10-2 | NA | NA | TGCGCCAGCAGAGGAGCAGGGGACACTGAAGCTTTCTTT | CASRGAGDTEAFF